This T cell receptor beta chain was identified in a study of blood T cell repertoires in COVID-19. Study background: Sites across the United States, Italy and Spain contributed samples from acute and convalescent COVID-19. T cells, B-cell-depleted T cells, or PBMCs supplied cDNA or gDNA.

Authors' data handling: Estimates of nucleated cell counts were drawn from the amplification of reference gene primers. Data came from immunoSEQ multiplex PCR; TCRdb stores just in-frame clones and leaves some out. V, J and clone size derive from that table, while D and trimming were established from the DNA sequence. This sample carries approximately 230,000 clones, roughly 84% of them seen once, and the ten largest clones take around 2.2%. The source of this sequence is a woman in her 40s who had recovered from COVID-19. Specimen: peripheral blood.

CDR3 nucleotide sequence: TGTGCCAGCAGCGCACAGGGCCTTTCCAGATATCAGCCCCAGCATTTT. The encoded protein is CASSAQGLSRYQPQHF. The rearrangement uses TRBV7-9 and TRBJ1-5; possibly TRBD1 for D (6 bases). CDR3 length: 16 amino acids. V dropped 5 bases and J dropped 5 bases, with 19 bases sitting between them. Per germline, CDR1 SEHNR and CDR2 FQNEAQ (reference sequence).